The next 7 T cell receptor beta chains were all read from a single sample in a study of sequential checkpoint blockade in melanoma. The treatment denotes: randomized to nivolumab then ipilimumab (arm A) or the reverse (arm B). TCRdb keeps only in-frame clones here, not all; method: immunoSEQ multiplex PCR. There are thousands of clones in the sample; approximately 58% occur only once, and 15% to 20% lies in the top ten. The sample here was CD8+ T cells sorted from blood (inferred from file names), taken from a patient given nivolumab and ipilimumab in sequence. These receptors were taken from a human donor with melanoma.

The rearrangement links TRBV28 to TRBJ2-2, with 7 bases aligning to TRBD2. Germline-derived CDR1 and CDR2 are MDHEN and SYDVKM. This CDR3 has 17 amino acids. V shed 2 bases, J shed 5 bases, and the junction held 11 bases outside the gene matches. CDR3 sequence: CASSLAGREVGTGELFF. The CDR3 nucleotides are TGTGCCAGCAGTTTAGCGGGCCGGGAGGTAGGGACCGGGGAGCTGTTTTTT. Full variable domain (remainder filled in from reference TRBV28 and TRBJ2-2): DVKVTQSSRYLVKRTGEKVFLECVQDMDHENMFWYRQDPGLGLRLIYFSYDVKMKEKGDIPEGYSVSREKKERFSLILESASTNQTSMYLCASSLAGREVGTGELFFGEGSRLTVL.

This clone was observed a few times. This rearrangement joins TRBV9 to TRBJ1-2; D perhaps matches TRBD1 (5 bases). In germline, CDR1 is SGDLS, CDR2 YYNGEE. CDR3 length: 14 residues. V shed 4 bases and J shed 4 bases, with 14 bases lying between them. The CDR3 coding sequence is TGTGCCAGCAGCAATCCAGGGAAAGCCTATGGCTACACCTTC. This translates into CASSNPGKAYGYTF.

The J gene is TRBJ2-7, the V gene TRBV7-8; the match to TRBD1 covers 9 bases. This CDR3 region has 15 residues. Trimming cost V 3 bases and J 2 bases; bases outside gene matches: 5. The germline gives CDR1 SGHVS, CDR2 FQNEAQ. The CDR3: CASSFGTGPTYEQYF. For the CDR3, the DNA is TGTGCCAGCAGCTTTGGGACAGGGCCTACCTACGAGCAGTACTTC. Filled out from reference TRBV7-8 and TRBJ2-7, the complete variable domain reads GAGVSQSPRYKVAKRGQDVALRCDPISGHVSLFWYQQALGQGPEFLTYFQNEAQLDKSGLPSDRFFAERPEGSVSTLKIQRTQQEDSAVYLCASSFGTGPTYEQYFGPGTRLTVT.

This clone was seen a handful of times. The rearrangement joins TRBV4-2 to TRBJ2-7; D uncertain. V dropped 0 bases and J dropped 1 base, with 10 bases sitting between them. Looked up from germline, CDR1 is LGHNA and CDR2 is YNFKEQ. The CDR3 contains 15 residues. The CDR3 DNA follows: TGTGCCAGCAGCCAAGATCTCAGAGGTTCCTACGAGCAGTACTTC. Its translation is CASSQDLRGSYEQYF.

J is TRBJ2-2 and V is TRBV5-1; 8 bases fit TRBD2. CDR3 size: 15 residues. The germline V gene has CDR1 SGHRS and CDR2 YFSETQ. V lost 3 bases, J lost 6 bases, and 7 bases stayed unmatched. The CDR3 loop reads CASSWRGAPAGELFF. CDR3 nucleotides: TGCGCCAGCAGCTGGCGGGGGGCCCCAGCCGGGGAGCTGTTTTTT.

This clone ranks as medium-sized. The CDR3 protein is CASSGRDNSYEQYF. CDR3 nucleotide sequence: TGTGCCAGCAGCGGCCGGGACAACTCCTACGAGCAGTACTTC. V usage is TRBV9 and J usage is TRBJ2-7, with D tentatively TRBD1 (6 bases). The germline V and J ends were trimmed by 3 bases and 0 bases, with 10 bases remaining between them. Germline loops: CDR1 SGDLS, CDR2 YYNGEE. CDR3 length: 14 residues. Looking up the rest from reference TRBV9 and TRBJ2-7 gives the full variable domain: DSGVTQTPKHLITATGQRVTLRCSPRSGDLSVYWYQQSLDQGLQFLIQYYNGEERAKGNILERFSAQQFPDLHSELNLSSLELGDSALYFCASSGRDNSYEQYFGPGTRLTVT.

This chain uses TRBV5-4 with TRBJ1-2, with D unclear. Trimming cost V 4 bases and J 7 bases, with 17 bases left between them. The CDR3 is made up of 14 amino acids. CDR1 is SGHNT, CDR2 YYREEE, per germline (reference sequence). The CDR3 here is CASSLWSGVGGYTF. DNA of the CDR3: TGTGCCAGCAGCCTTTGGAGCGGAGTGGGTGGCTACACCTTC.